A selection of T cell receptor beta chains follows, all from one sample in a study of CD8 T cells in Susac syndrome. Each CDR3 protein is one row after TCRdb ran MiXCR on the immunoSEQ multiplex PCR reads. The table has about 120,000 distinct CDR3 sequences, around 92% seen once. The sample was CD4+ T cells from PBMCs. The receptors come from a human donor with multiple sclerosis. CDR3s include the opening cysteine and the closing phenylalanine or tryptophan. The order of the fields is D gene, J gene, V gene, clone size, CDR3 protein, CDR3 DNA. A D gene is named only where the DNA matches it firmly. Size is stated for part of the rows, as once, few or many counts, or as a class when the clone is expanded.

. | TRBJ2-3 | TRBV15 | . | CATSRDSGTASRRTQYF | TGTGCCACCAGCAGAGATAGCGGGACAGCCTCACGGAGGACGCAGTATTTT
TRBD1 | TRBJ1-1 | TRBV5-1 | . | CASSLVPGQGSAEAFF | TGCGCCAGCAGCCTAGTCCCGGGACAGGGCTCGGCTGAAGCTTTCTTT
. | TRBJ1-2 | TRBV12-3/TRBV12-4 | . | CASSLLRPGYTF | TGTGCCAGCAGTCTACTCCGTCCTGGCTACACCTTC
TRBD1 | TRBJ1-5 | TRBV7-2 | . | CASSPRQGPNQPQHF | TGTGCCAGCAGCCCGAGACAGGGTCCGAATCAGCCCCAGCATTTT
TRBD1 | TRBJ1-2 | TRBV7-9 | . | CASSLDRAKGGYTF | TGTGCCAGCAGCCTCGACAGGGCGAAGGGAGGCTACACCTTC
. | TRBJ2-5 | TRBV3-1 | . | CASSQEGGMETQYF | TGTGCCAGCAGCCAAGAAGGAGGGATGGAGACCCAGTACTTC
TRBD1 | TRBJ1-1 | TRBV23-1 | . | CASSQGALNTEAFF | TGCGCCAGCAGCCAGGGGGCTTTGAACACTGAAGCTTTCTTT
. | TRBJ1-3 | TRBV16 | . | CASSQTRPGISGNTIYF | TGTGCCAGCAGCCAGACGAGACCCGGAATCTCCGGAAACACCATATATTTT
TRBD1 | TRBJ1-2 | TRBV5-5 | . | CASSLGTGVTYGYTF | TGTGCCAGCAGCCTCGGGACAGGGGTGACCTATGGCTACACCTTC
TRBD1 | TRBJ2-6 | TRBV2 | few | CASSGTGIRRANVLTF | TGTGCCAGCAGTGGGACAGGTATTCGTCGGGCCAACGTCCTGACTTTC
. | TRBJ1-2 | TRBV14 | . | CASSQERRGYTF | TGTGCCAGCAGCCAAGAGAGGCGTGGCTACACCTTC
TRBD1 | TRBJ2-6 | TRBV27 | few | CASSPRQGTGANVLTF | TGTGCCAGCAGTCCCCGACAGGGAACAGGGGCCAACGTCCTGACTTTC
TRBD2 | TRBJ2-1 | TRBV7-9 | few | CASSLRGVSYNEQFF | TGTGCCAGCAGCTTGCGGGGGGTATCCTACAATGAGCAGTTCTTC
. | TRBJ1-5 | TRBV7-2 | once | CASSQQDNQPQHF | TGTGCCAGCAGCCAACAGGACAATCAGCCCCAGCATTTT
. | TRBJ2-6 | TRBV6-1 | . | CASKSSSGANVLTF | TGTGCCAGCAAGAGCAGCTCTGGGGCCAACGTCCTGACTTTC
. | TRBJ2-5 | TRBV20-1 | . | CSAALSGLKETQYF | TGCAGTGCCGCGCTTTCCGGCCTCAAAGAGACCCAGTACTTC
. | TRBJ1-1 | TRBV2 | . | CASRRQGLHTEAFF | TGTGCCAGCAGGCGGCAAGGACTACACACTGAAGCTTTCTTT
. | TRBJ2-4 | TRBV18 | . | CASSLERAKNIQYF | TGTGCCAGCTCACTTGAGAGGGCCAAAAACATTCAGTACTTC
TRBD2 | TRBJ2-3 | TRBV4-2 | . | CASSQSGTSGAGDTQYF | TGTGCCAGCAGCCAATCGGGGACTAGCGGGGCCGGGGATACGCAGTATTTT
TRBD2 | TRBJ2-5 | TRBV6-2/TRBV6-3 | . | CASSYSLLSGAFGTQYF | TGTGCCAGCAGTTATTCCCTACTTAGCGGGGCCTTTGGGACCCAGTACTTC
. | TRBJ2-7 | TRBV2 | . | CANRGSSGVQQYF | TGTGCCAACCGGGGCTCATCAGGGGTGCAGCAGTACTTC
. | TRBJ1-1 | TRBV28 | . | CASTRGGDETEAFF | TGTGCCAGCACCCGGGGAGGGGATGAGACTGAAGCTTTCTTT
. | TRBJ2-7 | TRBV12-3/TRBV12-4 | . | CASSWADYEQYF | TGTGCCAGCAGTTGGGCGGACTACGAGCAGTACTTC
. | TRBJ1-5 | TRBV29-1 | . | CSVSQAGAGEPQHF | TGCAGCGTTTCCCAGGCAGGGGCTGGGGAGCCCCAGCATTTT
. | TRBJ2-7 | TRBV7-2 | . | CASSNNYEQYF | TGTGCCAGCAGCAACAACTACGAGCAGTACTTC
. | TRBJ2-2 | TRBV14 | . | CASSQRRGYTGELFF | TGTGCCAGCAGCCAACGACGGGGATACACCGGGGAGCTGTTTTTT
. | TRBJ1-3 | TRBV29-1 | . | CSVAVTGGNTIYF | TGCAGCGTAGCCGTTACAGGAGGAAACACCATATATTTT
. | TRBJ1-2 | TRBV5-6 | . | CASSLAGNLRGYTF | TGTGCCAGCAGCTTGGCCGGCAACCTCCGGGGCTACACCTTC
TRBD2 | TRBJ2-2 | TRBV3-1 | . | CASSQEREGRNGELFF | TGTGCCAGCAGCCAAGAAAGGGAGGGAAGGAACGGGGAGCTGTTTTTT
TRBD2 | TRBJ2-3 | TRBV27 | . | CASSRRLAVLYTDTQYF | TGTGCCAGCAGCCGCCGGCTAGCGGTACTTTACACAGATACGCAGTATTTT
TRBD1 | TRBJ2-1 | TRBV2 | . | CASSTGGPEQFF | TGTGCCAGCAGTACAGGGGGCCCTGAGCAGTTCTTC
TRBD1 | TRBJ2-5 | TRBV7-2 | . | CASSPGGLKETQYF | TGTGCCAGCAGCCCAGGGGGCCTCAAGGAAACCCAGTACTTC
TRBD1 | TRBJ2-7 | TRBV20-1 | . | CSARAGGIYEQYF | TGCAGTGCTAGAGCAGGGGGCATCTACGAGCAGTACTTC
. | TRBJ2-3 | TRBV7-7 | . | CASSPTRGVGTDTQYF | TGTGCCAGCAGCCCGACGAGGGGGGTTGGCACAGATACGCAGTATTTT
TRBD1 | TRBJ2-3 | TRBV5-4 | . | CASSPDRVGADTQYF | TGTGCCAGCAGTCCCGACAGGGTTGGCGCAGATACGCAGTATTTT
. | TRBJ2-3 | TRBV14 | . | CASSRRQVVDTQYF | TGTGCCAGCAGCCGCCGACAGGTAGTGGATACGCAGTATTTT
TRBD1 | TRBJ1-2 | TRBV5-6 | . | CASSLAGWDSLPYTF | TGTGCCAGCAGCTTGGCCGGGTGGGACAGTCTACCGTACACCTTC
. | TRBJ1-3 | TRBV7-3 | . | CASSFSEGNTIYF | TGTGCCAGCAGCTTTTCGGAGGGAAACACCATATATTTT
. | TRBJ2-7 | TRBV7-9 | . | CASSLGRGAYEQYF | TGTGCCAGCAGCTTAGGCAGGGGGGCCTACGAGCAGTACTTC
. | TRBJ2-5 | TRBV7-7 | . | CASSLDGGARETQYF | TGTGCCAGCAGCTTAGATGGGGGGGCCCGGGAGACCCAGTACTTC
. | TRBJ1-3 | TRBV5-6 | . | CASSLIGQNSGNTIYF | TGTGCCAGCAGCTTGATCGGACAGAACTCTGGAAACACCATATATTTT
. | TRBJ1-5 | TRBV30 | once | CAWSMMSNQPQHF | TGTGCCTGGAGTATGATGAGCAATCAGCCCCAGCATTTT
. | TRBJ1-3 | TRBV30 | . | CAWAVGGSGNTIYF | TGTGCCTGGGCGGTGGGGGGCTCTGGAAACACCATATATTTT
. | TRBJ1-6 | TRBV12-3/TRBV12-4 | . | CASSLAGGNNSPLHF | TGTGCCAGCAGTTTAGCGGGAGGGAACAATTCACCCCTCCACTTT
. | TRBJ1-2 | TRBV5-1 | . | CASSVTANYGYTF | TGCGCCAGCAGCGTCACAGCTAACTATGGCTACACCTTC
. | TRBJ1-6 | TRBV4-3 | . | CASSQDLQGEGSYNSPLHF | TGCGCCAGCAGCCAAGATCTGCAAGGGGAGGGCTCCTATAATTCACCCCTCCACTTT
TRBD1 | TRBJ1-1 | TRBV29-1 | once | CSVDRGSSAFF | TGCAGCGTGGACAGGGGGAGTTCAGCTTTCTTT
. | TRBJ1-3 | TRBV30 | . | CAWSGGSSGNTIYF | TGTGCCTGGAGTGGTGGGTCGTCTGGAAACACCATATATTTT
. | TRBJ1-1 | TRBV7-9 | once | CASSLGVAGTEAFF | TGTGCCAGCAGCTTAGGGGTGGCCGGCACTGAAGCTTTCTTT
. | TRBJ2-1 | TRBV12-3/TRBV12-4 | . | CASSPDGDSYNEQFF | TGTGCCAGCAGTCCGGATGGGGACTCCTACAATGAGCAGTTCTTC
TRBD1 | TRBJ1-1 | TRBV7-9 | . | CASSSDRAVGMNTEAFF | TGTGCCAGCAGCTCGGACAGGGCGGTGGGCATGAACACTGAAGCTTTCTTT
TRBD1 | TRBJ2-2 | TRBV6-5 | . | CASRGQGGGELFF | TGTGCCAGTAGAGGACAGGGCGGCGGGGAGCTGTTTTTT
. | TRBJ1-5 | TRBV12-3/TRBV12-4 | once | CASSQEGNQPQHF | TGTGCCAGCAGCCAGGAAGGGAATCAGCCCCAGCATTTT